Given below is one T cell receptor (beta chain) in context. The antigen remains undetermined. The CDR3 sequence is 19 residues long. Trimming removed 4 bases from V and 0 bases from J, with 20 bases in between. Germline CDR1 reads SGHKS; CDR2 reads YYEKEE (reference sequence). The data were obtained in a study of T cell repertoires in cytomegalovirus infection. Study in general: In the study, CMV epitopes included recently identified HLA-C-restricted and well-studied HLA-B-restricted ones. Carrying CMV and the relevant HLA type showed in public TCR beta signatures.

TCRdb fed the reads into MiXCR, producing one record per CDR3 protein. The data show some 200,000 distinct CDR3 sequences, roughly 34% seen once. Points from the study as a whole: Clonotypes of TCR beta that were HLA-C-restricted and CMV-specific dominated the ex vivo response. The cumulative frequency of public TCR beta families distinguished individuals who carried CMV together with the relevant HLA.

This sample comprised CD8+ T cells from cultured PBMCs, obtained from culture after CMV antigen stimulation. This TCR was sampled from a human donor in good health (CMV status not recorded). Some clones in this sample may be carry-over from other donors' samples. The chain has TRBV5-5 and TRBJ2-6, with unresolved D. The DNA of the CDR3 is TGTGCCAGCAGCCATTTGATGAGGACGGTTAGCTCTGGGGCCAACGTCCTGACTTTC. As protein: CASSHLMRTVSSGANVLTF.